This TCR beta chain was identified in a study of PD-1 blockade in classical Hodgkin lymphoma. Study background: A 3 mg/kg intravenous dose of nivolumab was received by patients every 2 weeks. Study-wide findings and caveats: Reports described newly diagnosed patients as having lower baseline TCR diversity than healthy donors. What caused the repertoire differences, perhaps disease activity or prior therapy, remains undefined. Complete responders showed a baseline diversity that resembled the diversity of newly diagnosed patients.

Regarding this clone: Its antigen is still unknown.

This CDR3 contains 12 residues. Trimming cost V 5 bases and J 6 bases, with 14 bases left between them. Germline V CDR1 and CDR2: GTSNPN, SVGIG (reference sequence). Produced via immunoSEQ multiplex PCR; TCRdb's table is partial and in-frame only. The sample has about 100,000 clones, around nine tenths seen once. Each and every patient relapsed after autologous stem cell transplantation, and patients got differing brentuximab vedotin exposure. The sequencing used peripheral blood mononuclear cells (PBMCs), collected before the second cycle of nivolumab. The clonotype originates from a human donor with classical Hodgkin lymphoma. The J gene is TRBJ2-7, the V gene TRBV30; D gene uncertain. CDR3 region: CAWETRGREQYF. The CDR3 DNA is TGTGCCTGGGAAACCCGTGGACGCGAGCAGTACTTC.